The 2 T cell receptor beta chains listed next were all sequenced from one sample in a study of blood T cell repertoires in COVID-19. The repertoire was sequenced with immunoSEQ multiplex PCR; TCRdb's copy has only in-frame clones and lacks some. The sample yields 80,000 to 100,000 clones, about 90% seen once. The sequencing sample was made of peripheral blood. The receptors here all came from a man in his sixties or seventies with acute or convalescent COVID-19.

Written as DNA, the CDR3 is TGTGCCAGCAGCTTAAGACAACTCTCTGGAAACACCATATATTTT. Translating gives CASSLRQLSGNTIYF. The chain couples TRBV7-8 to TRBJ1-3; D unclear. Germline values: CDR1 SGHVS, CDR2 FQNEAQ. V was clipped by 2 bases and J by 0 bases, with 8 bases between them. The CDR3 contains 15 residues.

The chain has TRBV5-1 and TRBJ2-7, with TRBD1 as a possible D gene (5 bases). The germline V and J ends were trimmed by 0 bases and 6 bases, with 16 bases remaining between them. CDR3 length: 15 amino acids. Germline CDR1 is SGHRS and CDR2 is YFSETQ. The CDR3 here is CASSLADTTQGEQYF. In DNA, the CDR3 is TGCGCCAGCAGCTTGGCGGACACAACGCAGGGCGAGCAGTACTTC.